The source of this TCR beta chain is a study of shared clonotypes between healthy human individuals. Points from the study as a whole: Sorted-subset sequencing was shown by rarefaction to be incomplete despite large depth. Against clonotypes common to all four donors, non-shared ones had lower generation probabilities. Among the subsets, naive ones generally showed larger estimated richness than memory ones.

Nashville, Tennessee was home to all donors, who were Caucasian adults. Libraries were prepared by immunoSEQ multiplex PCR; TCRdb keeps only in-frame clonotypes and omits some of them. The data show about a million clones, more than 60% seen once. Germline CDR1 is SGHRS and CDR2 is YFSETQ. The CDR3 runs to 17 residues. V lost 4 bases, J lost 3 bases, and 22 bases lay in between. Remarks on this clone: Antigen unknown.

Input material: memory CD4+ T cells sorted from blood. Subset of the sample: CD45RA-negative fraction. This receptor was identified in a man aged 18 to 30 in good health. The gene calls are TRBV5-1 and TRBJ1-1; weak D call: TRBD1 (5 bases). CDR3 DNA sequence: TGCGCCAGCAGCCCATTGGAGGGGCGGGGTTTGGACACTGAAGCTTTCTTT. Amino acid sequence: CASSPLEGRGLDTEAFF.